A single sample gave rise to the 26 T cell receptor beta chains below, sequenced in a study of T cell repertoires in cytomegalovirus infection. Antigen specificity for these receptors is unknown. TCRdb used MiXCR to reprocess the reads, holding one entry per CDR3 protein. Of around 100,000 distinct CDR3 sequences in the sample, around 40% are singletons; the top ten hold less than 80%. Sequenced here: CD8+ T cells from cultured PBMCs, sampled from culture after CMV antigen stimulation. Source of these receptors: a human donor in good health (CMV status not recorded). Some clones in this sample may be carry-over from other donors' samples.

The sample holds many counts of this clonotype. This rearrangement joins TRBV7-8 to TRBJ2-7; D remains ambiguous. The CDR3 has 13 residues. With 7 bases removed from V and 2 bases from J, the gap between germline ends came to 12 bases. Germline V gene lookup returns CDR1 SGHVS and CDR2 FQNEAQ. DNA for the CDR3: TGTGCCAGCACTCCCGAGCTCCCCTACGAGCAGTACTTC. Its translation: CASTPELPYEQYF.

In this sample, this clonotype turned up a few times. This chain connects TRBV20-1 to TRBJ2-7; a possible D gene is TRBD2 (5 bases). Trimming took 3 bases from V and 4 from J, leaving 13 bases between them. Germline V gene lookup returns CDR1 DFQATT and CDR2 SNEGSKA (reference sequence). The CDR3 extends over 13 amino acids. CDR3 sequence: CSASASTIYEQYF. CDR3 nucleotide sequence: TGCAGTGCTAGTGCTAGCACAATTTACGAGCAGTACTTC.

In its sample, this clonotype was seen once. The genes are TRBV6-4 and TRBJ2-1; TRBD2 matches 10 bases. V trimming: 5 bases; J trimming: 7 bases; junction bases outside the gene matches: 8. CDR1 is MRHNA, CDR2 SNTAGT, per germline. CDR3 length: 15 amino acids. The CDR3 DNA follows: TGTGCCAGCAGTCCAGCTAGCGGGGGTTGGAATGAGCAGTTCTTC. Its protein is CASSPASGGWNEQFF.

The chain recombines TRBV20-1 with TRBJ1-4; a possible D gene is TRBD1 (5 bases). The length of the CDR3 is 22 residues. Germline V gene lookup returns CDR1 DFQATT and CDR2 SNEGSKA (reference sequence). The V and J ends lost 1 base and 0 bases respectively, with 30 bases between them. In nucleotides, the CDR3 is TGCAGTGCTAGAGGGGTAGACAGCGAACCGGGCGAGCCGACAGCAACTAATGAAAAACTGTTTTTT. Protein product: CSARGVDSEPGEPTATNEKLFF.

This clonotype has just a few counts. The J gene is TRBJ2-1, the V gene TRBV11-1, with 8 bases fitting TRBD1. The germline gives CDR1 SGHAT, CDR2 FQDESV (reference sequence). The CDR3 runs 18 residues. Germline trimming cut 4 bases from V and 8 bases from J; bases unmatched to any gene: 19. CDR3 loop: CASSSESGTGPRGDEQFF. DNA of the CDR3: TGTGCCAGCAGCTCTGAGTCCGGGACAGGACCCCGCGGCGATGAGCAGTTCTTC.

The V gene is TRBV27, the J gene TRBJ2-7; D is unresolved. This CDR3 is 15 amino acids long. Looked up from germline, CDR1 is MNHEY and CDR2 is SMNVEV (reference sequence). V dropped 2 bases and J dropped 2 bases, with 13 bases sitting between them. CDR3 DNA sequence: TGTGCCAGCAGTTTAAGGCAAACAAAACCCTACGAGCAGTACTTC. This sequence encodes CASSLRQTKPYEQYF.

The chain is built from TRBV27 and TRBJ1-1; a weak D match, TRBD1 (6 bases). V gave up 2 bases and J gave up 1 base, with 11 bases separating them. This CDR3 region has 15 residues. Germline lookup yields CDR1 MNHEY and CDR2 SMNVEV (reference sequence). CDR3 nucleotides: TGTGCCAGCAGTTTAAACGCAGGGGAGAACACTGAAGCTTTCTTT. Translation gives CASSLNAGENTEAFF.

This clonotype was observed a handful of times. The chain recombines TRBV7-2 with TRBJ2-7; D could derive from TRBD1 or TRBD2 (5 bases each). CDR1 is SGHTA, CDR2 FQGNSA, per germline. Trimming shortened V by 5 bases and J by 1 base, and 18 bases separated the two germline ends. The CDR3 runs 16 residues. CDR3 coding DNA: TGTGCCAGCAGCCAGAGGGCAGGGCGTGGGTCCTACGAGCAGTACTTC. Translating gives CASSQRAGRGSYEQYF.

V is TRBV27 and J is TRBJ1-6; maybe TRBD1 (6 bases). V gave up 2 bases and J gave up 10 bases, with 12 bases separating them. Germline assignment: CDR1 MNHEY and CDR2 SMNVEV (reference sequence). The CDR3 totals 14 residues. The DNA of the CDR3 is TGTGCCAGCAGTTTAGGTCAGGGGCACTCACCCCTCCACTTT. This sequence encodes CASSLGQGHSPLHF.

This clonotype was detected only a few times. J is TRBJ2-3 and V is TRBV6-5; D possibly corresponds to TRBD2 (7 bases). The CDR3 totals 13 residues. Germline CDR1 MNHEY, CDR2 SVGAGI. With 8 bases removed from V and 3 bases from J, the gap between germline ends came to 12 bases. The CDR3 nucleotides are TGTGCCAGCTGTGGGGGGGCAACAGATACGCAGTATTTT. It specifies CASCGGATDTQYF.

The V gene is TRBV6-1, the J gene TRBJ2-2, with unresolved D. Germline assignment: CDR1 MNHNS and CDR2 SASEGT. V dropped 5 bases and J dropped 5 bases, with 12 bases sitting between them. The CDR3 runs 14 residues. The CDR3 nucleotides are TGTGCCAGCAGTCCCGGCCCCGGAACCGGGGAGCTGTTTTTT. It codes for CASSPGPGTGELFF.

This clonotype appeared a few times. The CDR3 spells CASSQQGGTDTQYF. The DNA of the CDR3 is TGTGCCAGCAGCCAACAGGGGGGGACAGATACGCAGTATTTT. This sequence joins TRBV7-8 and TRBJ2-3, with a tentative D call TRBD1 (8 bases). The V end lost 5 bases, the J end lost 3 bases, and 12 bases lay between the germline ends. Germline CDR1 is SGHVS and CDR2 is FQNEAQ. The CDR3 sequence is 14 residues long. The complete variable domain, with remaining parts taken from reference TRBV7-8 and TRBJ2-3, reads GAGVSQSPRYKVAKRGQDVALRCDPISGHVSLFWYQQALGQGPEFLTYFQNEAQLDKSGLPSDRFFAERPEGSVSTLKIQRTQQEDSAVYLCASSQQGGTDTQYFGPGTRLTVL.

Only a few counts were recorded for this clonotype. The CDR3, as DNA: TGTGCCACCAGCAGCACCCACGATACGCAGTATTTT. Protein product: CATSSTHDTQYF. This chain uses TRBV15 with TRBJ2-3; D not certain. Germline V CDR1 and CDR2: LNHNV, YYDKDF (reference sequence). The V end lost 3 bases, the J end lost 6 bases, and 7 bases lay between the germline ends. CDR3 length equals 12 residues.

The CDR3, as DNA: TGTGCCAGCAGCTTAAGCCGGGGGAGCTCCTACGAGCAGTACTTC. It specifies CASSLSRGSSYEQYF. The chain recombines TRBV7-6 with TRBJ2-7, with D perhaps matching TRBD2 (6 bases). In germline, CDR1 is SGHVS, CDR2 FNYEAQ. The CDR3 totals 15 residues. V was trimmed by 2 bases and J by 0 bases, leaving 11 bases between them.

There are a few counts of this clonotype. CDR3 coding DNA: TGTGCCAGCAGCCCGGGGGGGGATACGCAGTATTTT. This translates into CASSPGGDTQYF. The chain uses TRBV7-8 and TRBJ2-3, with 8 bases fitting TRBD2. Germline V gene data show CDR1 as SGHVS and CDR2 as FQNEAQ. This CDR3 spans 12 amino acids. V dropped 5 bases and J dropped 6; count of bases not matched to a gene: 1.

The chain employs TRBV7-9 and TRBJ2-1, with TRBD2 matching over 10 bases. The CDR3 totals 16 residues. Trimming took 5 bases from V and 8 from J; bases not matched to a gene: 12. Germline-derived CDR1 and CDR2 are SEHNR and FQNEAQ (reference sequence). CDR3 DNA sequence: TGTGCCAGCAGCCTCGGTACTAGCGGGGATATCGATGAGCAGTTCTTC. As protein: CASSLGTSGDIDEQFF.

The rearrangement uses TRBV11-2 and TRBJ2-7; no firm D call. Trimming removed 3 bases from V and 0 bases from J, with 9 bases in between. The CDR3 runs to 14 residues. Germline assignment: CDR1 SGHAT and CDR2 FQNNGV. The CDR3 DNA sequence: TGTGCCAGCAGCTTCGGTGGTATCTCCTACGAGCAGTACTTC. Its translation: CASSFGGISYEQYF.

The V and J genes are TRBV25-1 and TRBJ1-1, with a tentative D call TRBD1 (5 bases). Looked up from germline, CDR1 is MGHDK and CDR2 is SYGVNS. The CDR3 has 14 residues. Trimming pared 4 bases from V and 4 bases from J, leaving 13 bases between. In DNA form, the CDR3 reads TGTGCCAGCAGTGCCATGACAGTGGGCACTGAAGCTTTCTTT. It codes for CASSAMTVGTEAFF. The variable domain in full, with the rest retrieved from reference TRBV25-1 and TRBJ1-1, is EADIYQTPRYLVIGTGKKITLECSQTMGHDKMYWYQQDPGMELHLIHYSYGVNSTEKGDLSSESTVSRIRTEHFPLTLESARPSHTSQYLCASSAMTVGTEAFFGQGTRLTVV.

V usage is TRBV7-6 and J usage is TRBJ2-3, with D unresolved. CDR1 and CDR2 (germline): SGHVS, FNYEAQ. CDR3 length: 17 residues. V shed 2 bases and J shed 2 bases, with 17 bases lying between them. The CDR3 sequence: CASSLSPPSGFTDTQYF. The CDR3, as DNA: TGTGCCAGCAGCTTATCGCCCCCGTCCGGATTCACAGATACGCAGTATTTT.

CDR3 nucleotides: TGCAGTGCTAGAGATGGTGGATTCGGAAACACCATATATTTT. Residues: CSARDGGFGNTIYF. The chain joins TRBV20-1 to TRBJ1-3, with D unclear. Trimming stripped 0 bases from V and 4 bases from J, with 10 bases between. The CDR3 is 14 amino acids. Germline V gives CDR1 DFQATT, CDR2 SNEGSKA (reference sequence).

In this sample, this clonotype turned up many times. This rearrangement joins TRBV6-2 or TRBV6-3 to TRBJ2-7, with 7 bases fitting TRBD2. Germline V gene sequence: CDR1 MNHEY, CDR2 SVGEGT. With 0 bases clipped from V and 0 bases from J, the junction kept 5 bases outside the gene matches. There are 16 residues in the CDR3. The CDR3 nucleotides read TGTGCCAGCAGTTACTCGGGGAGGGGAGACTCCTACGAGCAGTACTTC. Its translation: CASSYSGRGDSYEQYF.

This clonotype was recorded at least ten times. The J gene is TRBJ1-1, the V gene TRBV12-3 or TRBV12-4; D gene unclear. The ends were cut back, 6 bases at V and 2 bases at J, with 13 bases in the middle. There are 14 residues in the CDR3. In DNA form, the CDR3 reads TGTGCCAGCAGGCCGGGAAGTAAAAACACTGAAGCTTTCTTT. Protein sequence: CASRPGSKNTEAFF.

CDR3 residues: CASSVQGASETQYF. DNA for the CDR3: TGTGCCAGCAGCGTGCAGGGGGCCTCCGAGACCCAGTACTTC. This chain joins TRBV9 and TRBJ2-5, with 8 positions matching TRBD1. Germline loops: CDR1 SGDLS, CDR2 YYNGEE. The CDR3 runs to 14 residues. Trimming cost V 2 bases and J 5 bases; bases outside gene matches: 5.

This clonotype was recorded a few times. The rearrangement uses TRBV4-2 and TRBJ2-7; a weak D match, TRBD2 (6 bases). Trimming pared 1 base from V and 1 base from J, leaving 11 bases between. The CDR3 consists of 15 residues. The germline CDR1 and CDR2 sequences are LGHNA and YNFKEQ. The CDR3, as DNA: TGTGCCAGCAGCCAAGTTACCGGGAGTTCCTACGAGCAGTACTTC. Translation gives CASSQVTGSSYEQYF.

The chain carries TRBV24-1 and TRBJ2-5, with TRBD1 as a possible D gene (5 bases). Germline V CDR1 and CDR2: KGHDR, SFDVKD. The CDR3 sequence is 16 residues long. Trimming pared 3 bases from V and 2 bases from J, leaving 15 bases between. In DNA form, the CDR3 reads TGTGCCACCAGTGATCGGCAGGGTTGGGGTCAAGAGACCCAGTACTTC. Residues: CATSDRQGWGQETQYF.

There are a few counts of this clonotype. The chain couples TRBV12-3 or TRBV12-4 to TRBJ2-3, with D uncertain. V was shortened by 5 bases and J by 0 bases, with 12 bases between the two germline ends. The CDR3 has 15 residues. CDR3 DNA sequence: TGTGCCAGCAGTCCGCCGACGGTTAGCACAGATACGCAGTATTTT. Its translation: CASSPPTVSTDTQYF.